These 32 T cell receptor beta chains were all obtained from the same sample, sequenced in a study of cytomegalovirus exposure and HLA in healthy donors. It was with 60 Vbeta and 13 Jbeta primers that the PCR ran. This table comes from immunoSEQ multiplex PCR, and its TCRdb copy is limited to in-frame clones, with some not included. The table lists 78,000 or so clones, about four fifths of them singletons. The sequencing input was PBMCs. These receptors came from a woman between 45 and 60 years old in good health and CMV-seronegative.

The chain links TRBV19 to TRBJ1-5; D perhaps matches TRBD1 (5 bases). Between the trimmed V and J ends, which lost 4 bases and 1 base, there was a span of 11 bases. CDR1 LNHDA and CDR2 SQIVND come from the germline V gene (reference sequence). This CDR3 is 15 amino acids long. CDR3 loop: CASSRGEISNQPQHF. CDR3 coding DNA: TGTGCCAGTAGTAGGGGGGAAATAAGCAATCAGCCCCAGCATTTT.

This chain links TRBV4-2 with TRBJ2-2, with 8 nucleotides matching TRBD1. Unmatched junction bases numbered 3, after V lost 6 bases and J lost 6 bases. Germline V CDR1 and CDR2: LGHNA, YNFKEQ. The CDR3 runs 13 residues. CDR3 sequence (DNA): TGTGCCAGCAGGGAACAGGGGGCCGGGGAGCTGTTTTTT. It is translated as CASREQGAGELFF.

This clone was counted a few times. The V gene is TRBV5-6, the J gene TRBJ2-5, with 8 bases aligning to TRBD2. The CDR3 has 15 residues. V lost 1 base to trimming and J lost 5 bases; unmatched junction nucleotides: 7. Germline V gene lookup returns CDR1 SGHDT and CDR2 YYEEEE. The CDR3 DNA sequence: TGTGCCAGCAGCTTGAACGGGGGGGCCCTGGAGACCCAGTACTTC. Translating gives CASSLNGGALETQYF.

The chain has TRBV19 and TRBJ2-2; 9 bases agree with TRBD2. Unmatched junction bases numbered 8, after V lost 6 bases and J lost 3 bases. The CDR3 totals 16 residues. Looked up from germline, CDR1 is LNHDA and CDR2 is SQIVND (reference sequence). The CDR3 region has the DNA TGTGCCAGTAGCCCTGGGGCTAGCGGGGACACCGGGGAGCTGTTTTTT. Its translation is CASSPGASGDTGELFF.

The CDR3 here is CASSFFGGAASGGLTDTQYF. The CDR3 nucleotides are TGTGCCAGCAGCTTTTTTGGCGGGGCCGCTAGCGGGGGACTCACAGATACGCAGTATTTT. The chain uses TRBV7-3 and TRBJ2-3, with 10 positions matching TRBD2. The CDR3 loop spans 20 amino acids. The V and J ends lost 3 bases and 2 bases, in that order; junction bases with no gene match: 17. CDR1 SGHTA and CDR2 FQGTGA come from the germline V gene.

The chain uses TRBV27 and TRBJ2-7, with 14 positions matching TRBD2. Germline V CDR1 and CDR2: MNHEY, SMNVEV (reference sequence). Trimming removed 4 bases from V and 6 bases from J; junction bases left unmatched: 2. This CDR3 contains 14 residues. CDR3 sequence: CASSSGLAGVEQYF. CDR3 nucleotides: TGTGCCAGCAGTTCGGGACTAGCGGGAGTCGAGCAGTACTTC.

The rearrangement uses TRBV18 and TRBJ2-7, with 8 nucleotides matching TRBD1. V lost 1 base and J lost 2; bases outside the gene matches: 1. The CDR3 is 14 residues long. From germline, CDR1 is KGHSH and CDR2 LQKENI. CDR3 amino acids: CASSPQQGAYEQYF. The CDR3 bases are TGTGCCAGCTCACCACAACAGGGGGCCTACGAGCAGTACTTC. Together with reference TRBV18 and TRBJ2-7, the CDR3 gives the full variable domain: NAGVMQNPRHLVRRRGQEARLRCSPMKGHSHVYWYRQLPEEGLKFMVYLQKENIIDESGMPKERFSAEFPKEGPSILRIQQVVRGDSAAYFCASSPQQGAYEQYFGPGTRLTVT.

The chain links TRBV15 to TRBJ2-1; D is unclear. Germline V lookup: CDR1 LNHNV, CDR2 YYDKDF (reference sequence). The length of the CDR3 is 16 residues. Trimming left V 0 bases short and J 3 bases short, with 12 bases between. DNA for the CDR3: TGTGCCACCAGCAGAGATCAGGAAGATTTCTACAATGAGCAGTTCTTC. Its protein is CATSRDQEDFYNEQFF. The whole variable domain, filled in from reference TRBV15 and TRBJ2-1, reads DAMVIQNPRYQVTQFGKPVTLSCSQTLNHNVMYWYQQKSSQAPKLLFHYYDKDFNNEADTPDNFQSRRPNTSFCFLDIRSPGLGDTAMYLCATSRDQEDFYNEQFFGPGTRLTVL.

CDR3 sequence (DNA): TGTGCCACCGGGACTAGCGGGATATTAGGGCAGTACTTC. Encoded protein: CATGTSGILGQYF. J is TRBJ2-5 and V is TRBV25-1, with TRBD2 identical over 13 bases. Germline V lookup: CDR1 MGHDK, CDR2 SYGVNS. V dropped 10 bases and J dropped 11; count of bases not matched to a gene: 10. The CDR3 totals 13 residues. Complete variable domain (other parts from reference TRBV25-1 and TRBJ2-5): EADIYQTPRYLVIGTGKKITLECSQTMGHDKMYWYQQDPGMELHLIHYSYGVNSTEKGDLSSESTVSRIRTEHFPLTLESARPSHTSQYLCATGTSGILGQYFGPGTRLLVL.

The CDR3 nucleotides read TGCGCCAGCAGCCAAGGGGGGGGAACTAACTATGGCTACACCTTC. Translation gives CASSQGGGTNYGYTF. The chain carries TRBV4-1 and TRBJ1-2, with D possibly being TRBD1 (5 bases). CDR1 and CDR2 from the germline V gene are MGHRA and YSYEKL. Trimming removed 1 base from V and 0 bases from J, with 9 bases in between. The CDR3 is 15 residues long.

Points on this clone: One end of the junction does not line up with germline, which may come from a read error. The chain employs TRBV7-7 and TRBJ2-5, with D possibly matching TRBD2 (6 bases). CDR3 length: 18 residues. CDR1 is SSHAT and CDR2 is FNYEAQ in the germline V gene (reference sequence). This CDR3 is CASSLAPGLGGTKETQYF. The CDR3 DNA is TGTGCTAGCAGCTTAGCTCCGGGGCTGGGAGGAACCAAAGAGACCCAGTACTTC.

This chain uses TRBV29-1 with TRBJ1-1; 8 bases agree with TRBD1. CDR1 and CDR2 from the germline V gene are SQVTM and ANQGSEA. The CDR3 consists of 13 residues. Trimming cost V 6 bases and J 0 bases; bases outside gene matches: 3. In DNA form, the CDR3 reads TGCAGCGTCCGGACAGGGATGAACACTGAAGCTTTCTTT. Amino acids: CSVRTGMNTEAFF.

This chain joins TRBV10-1 and TRBJ2-2, with TRBD1 as a possible D gene (6 bases). The CDR3 contains 14 residues. Germline CDR1 WNHNN, CDR2 SYGVQD (reference sequence). V lost 6 bases to trimming and J lost 1 base, with 9 bases between them. CDR3 residues: CASRRTVNTGELFF. The CDR3 DNA sequence: TGCGCCAGCAGGAGGACAGTGAACACCGGGGAGCTGTTTTTT.

V is TRBV11-3 and J is TRBJ2-7; D might be TRBD2 (5 bases). Germline assignment: CDR1 SGHNT and CDR2 YENEEA. The CDR3 totals 14 residues. V gave up 0 bases and J gave up 6 bases, with 12 bases separating them. CDR3 residues: CASSLDPKGSEQYF. DNA of the CDR3: TGTGCCAGCAGCTTAGACCCCAAAGGGAGCGAGCAGTACTTC.

This sequence joins TRBV2 and TRBJ2-6; TRBD1 aligns across 10 bases. Per the germline V gene, CDR1 is SNHLY and CDR2 is FYNNEI. CDR3 length equals 18 residues. V was clipped by 6 bases and J by 0 bases; unmatched bases: 8. As DNA, the CDR3 is TGTGCCAGCAGCCGGCCGGGACAGGGGACCTCTGGGGCCAACGTCCTGACTTTC. This gives the protein CASSRPGQGTSGANVLTF.

This clone was counted a few times. The chain employs TRBV23-1 and TRBJ2-3; 8 nucleotides align to TRBD1. TRBV23-1 is an open reading frame, and its role is uncertain. The CDR3 consists of 21 residues. Trimming at V came to 10 bases and at J to 6 bases, leaving 33 bases not matched to a gene. The CDR3 DNA is TGCGCCACCGGGCAAAAAACCCCGGGACAGGATTTATTAAAGGGGCTCGATACGCAGTATTTT. Its protein product is CATGQKTPGQDLLKGLDTQYF.

CDR3 sequence: CASRTKGSVGYEQYF. The CDR3 DNA sequence: TGTGCCAGCAGGACAAAAGGGAGCGTGGGGTACGAGCAGTACTTC. The genes are TRBV11-2 and TRBJ2-7; maybe TRBD2 (5 bases). Germline V gives CDR1 SGHAT, CDR2 FQNNGV. Trimming cost V 6 bases and J 4 bases, with 19 bases left between them. The CDR3 runs 15 residues.

V is TRBV19 and J is TRBJ1-5; a weak D match, TRBD1 (5 bases). The CDR3 is 12 amino acids. V was pared by 6 bases and J by 5 bases, with 8 bases between. Germline V gives CDR1 LNHDA, CDR2 SQIVND (reference sequence). DNA for the CDR3: TGTGCCAGTAGCAGGGCGTATCAGCCCCAGCATTTT. Translated: CASSRAYQPQHF.

The CDR3 DNA reads as TGTGCCAGCAGCTTAGCCTGGAGGCCTTTCTTT. It specifies CASSLAWRPFF. The V call is TRBV7-9, the J call TRBJ1-1; no definite D call. The germline CDR1 and CDR2 sequences are SEHNR and FQNEAQ (reference sequence). Trimming took off 0 bases at V and 12 bases at J, with 8 bases between the two ends. This CDR3 is built from 11 residues.

The chain links TRBV4-1 to TRBJ1-4; maybe TRBD1 (6 bases). From germline, CDR1 is MGHRA and CDR2 YSYEKL. This CDR3 has 14 residues. The germline V and J ends were trimmed by 9 bases and 6 bases, with 17 bases remaining between them. CDR3 amino acids: CASNPGGGYEKLFF. The CDR3, as DNA: TGCGCCAGTAACCCTGGGGGGGGCTATGAAAAACTGTTTTTT.

This clone came up a few times. The V and J genes are TRBV27 and TRBJ1-2; 10 nucleotides align to TRBD1. The trim removed 3 bases at V and 3 bases at J, leaving 1 base unmatched. Germline V gives CDR1 MNHEY, CDR2 SMNVEV (reference sequence). The CDR3 is made up of 14 amino acids. The CDR3 loop is CASSFGTGDYGYTF. The CDR3 region has the DNA TGTGCCAGCAGTTTCGGGACAGGGGACTATGGCTACACCTTC.

The V and J genes are TRBV7-9 and TRBJ1-1; D gene uncertain. This CDR3 region has 13 residues. The germline V gene encodes CDR1 SEHNR and CDR2 FQNEAQ (reference sequence). The V end lost 0 bases, the J end lost 3 bases, and 5 bases lay between the germline ends. The CDR3 loop reads CASSLAPDTEAFF. CDR3 bases: TGTGCCAGCAGCTTAGCCCCGGACACTGAAGCTTTCTTT.

The CDR3 loop is CASSLDGTAYNQPQHF. The DNA for the CDR3 is TGTGCCAGCAGCTTGGACGGGACAGCGTACAATCAGCCCCAGCATTTT. The J gene is TRBJ1-5, the V gene TRBV5-4; 7 nucleotides match TRBD1. Germline V gives CDR1 SGHNT, CDR2 YYREEE (reference sequence). The length of the CDR3 is 16 residues. V shed 0 bases, J shed 3 bases, and the junction held 6 bases outside the gene matches.

CDR3 residues: CASSQPGQGFSEQYV. CDR3 DNA: TGTGCCAGCAGCCAACCGGGACAGGGGTTTAGCGAGCAGTACGTC. The chain has TRBV4-2 and TRBJ2-7; TRBD1 matches at 10 bases. Germline V gene sequence: CDR1 LGHNA, CDR2 YNFKEQ. This CDR3 comprises 15 residues. Trimming cost V 2 bases and J 6 bases; bases outside gene matches: 7.

The V gene is TRBV5-5, the J gene TRBJ1-2; perhaps TRBD1 as D (5 bases). CDR3 length: 13 residues. Germline CDR1 and CDR2: SGHKS and YYEKEE (reference sequence). Trimming stripped 4 bases from V and 3 bases from J, with 10 bases between. CDR3 nucleotide sequence: TGTGCCAGCAGCACCCGGACATACTATGGCTACACCTTC. Its translation: CASSTRTYYGYTF.

The chain joins TRBV5-1 to TRBJ2-2; tentatively, D is TRBD1 (5 bases). In germline, CDR1 is SGHRS, CDR2 YFSETQ. The germline V and J ends were trimmed by 3 bases and 5 bases, with 8 bases remaining between them. The CDR3 consists of 13 residues. The CDR3 DNA reads TGCGCCAGCAGCTCCTCAGGGACCGGGGAGCTGTTTTTT. Its protein is CASSSSGTGELFF.

V gene TRBV19 combines with J gene TRBJ2-3; the match to TRBD2 covers 8 bases. Germline trimming cut 0 bases from V and 0 bases from J; bases unmatched to any gene: 17. The CDR3 is made up of 21 amino acids. Germline-derived CDR1 and CDR2 are LNHDA and SQIVND (reference sequence). The CDR3 here is CASSIDRPSGLYVSSTDTQYF. The DNA of the CDR3 is TGTGCCAGTAGTATAGATCGTCCTAGCGGGCTCTACGTATCAAGCACAGATACGCAGTATTTT.

This CDR3 is CASSEYGWGVNTGELFF. CDR3 nucleotide sequence: TGTGCCAGCAGTGAATATGGGTGGGGGGTGAACACCGGGGAGCTGTTTTTT. This sequence joins TRBV25-1 and TRBJ2-2, with D perhaps matching TRBD2 (6 bases). The CDR3 length is 17 residues. Trimming removed 0 bases from V and 1 base from J, with 12 bases in between. Per the germline V gene, CDR1 is MGHDK and CDR2 is SYGVNS.

The V gene is TRBV30, the J gene TRBJ1-1, with D hard to call. Looked up from germline, CDR1 is GTSNPN and CDR2 is SVGIG (reference sequence). The CDR3 sequence is 12 residues long. Trimming removed 2 bases from V and 3 bases from J, with 7 bases in between. CDR3 sequence reads: CAWSPTYTEAFF. The DNA of the CDR3 is TGTGCCTGGAGTCCTACTTACACTGAAGCTTTCTTT.

The rearrangement joins TRBV6-1 to TRBJ1-3; TRBD1 matches at 8 bases. The germline V gene encodes CDR1 MNHNS and CDR2 SASEGT. This CDR3 spans 17 amino acids. V gave up 4 bases and J gave up 2 bases; unmatched junction bases: 10. As DNA, the CDR3 is TGTGCCAGCAGTGCTAGTTGGACAGGGTCAGCTGGAAACACCATATATTTT. Protein: CASSASWTGSAGNTIYF.

The chain couples TRBV28 to TRBJ2-7, with TRBD2 identical over 14 bases. V shed 3 bases, J shed 2 bases, and the junction held 9 bases outside the gene matches. Looked up from germline, CDR1 is MDHEN and CDR2 is SYDVKM. The CDR3 has 18 residues. CDR3 bases: TGTGCCAGCAGTTTGGGGCCGGGACTAGCGGGAGCCACCTACGAGCAGTACTTC. It translates to CASSLGPGLAGATYEQYF.

V usage is TRBV7-9 and J usage is TRBJ2-1; D uncertain. The CDR3 runs to 15 residues. Trimming removed 4 bases from V and 9 bases from J, with 19 bases in between. CDR1 and CDR2 from the germline V gene are SEHNR and FQNEAQ (reference sequence). This chain's CDR3 is CASSSQNSPVSEQFF. DNA of the CDR3: TGTGCCAGCAGCTCCCAAAATTCTCCAGTCAGTGAGCAGTTCTTC.